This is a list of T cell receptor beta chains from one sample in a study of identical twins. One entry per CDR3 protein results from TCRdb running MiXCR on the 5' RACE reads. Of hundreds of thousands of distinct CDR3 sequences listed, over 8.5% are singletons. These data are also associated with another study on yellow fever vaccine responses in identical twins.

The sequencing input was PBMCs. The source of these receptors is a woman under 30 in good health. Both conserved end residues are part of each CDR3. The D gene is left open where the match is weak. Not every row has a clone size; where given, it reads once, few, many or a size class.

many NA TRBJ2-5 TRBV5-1 TGCGCCAGCAGCTTGTTATGGGTGGAGACCCAGTACTTC CASSLLWVETQYF
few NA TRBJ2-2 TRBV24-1 TGTGCCACCAGTCAAACATTCAACACCGGGGAGCTGTTTTTT CATSQTFNTGELFF
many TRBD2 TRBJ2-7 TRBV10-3 TGTGCCATCCTTCGGGACTACTCCTACGAGCAGTACTTC CAILRDYSYEQYF
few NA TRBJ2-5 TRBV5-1 TGCGCCAGCAGCTTAGACTTCTCAGGAGAGACCCAGTACTTC CASSLDFSGETQYF
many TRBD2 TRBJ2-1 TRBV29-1 TGCAGCGTTGGACTAGCGGGGGTCAATGAGCAGTTCTTC CSVGLAGVNEQFF
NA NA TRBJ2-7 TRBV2 TGTGCCAGCAGGGATACTGGTGGCTACGAGCAGTACTTC CASRDTGGYEQYF
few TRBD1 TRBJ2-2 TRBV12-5 TGTGCTAGTGGTTTGCTCCGGGACAGGAACACCGGGGAGCTGTTTTTT CASGLLRDRNTGELFF
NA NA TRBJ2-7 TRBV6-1 TGTGCCAGCAGTGCAGGGGTAGCCGCCTACGAGCAGTACTTC CASSAGVAAYEQYF
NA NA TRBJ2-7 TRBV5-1 TGCGCCAGCGGCCGAAGGGGGGGATCCTACGAGCAGTACTTC CASGRRGGSYEQYF
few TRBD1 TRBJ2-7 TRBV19 TGTGCCAGTAGTCCCGTCACAGGGGCGAACGAGCAGTACTTC CASSPVTGANEQYF
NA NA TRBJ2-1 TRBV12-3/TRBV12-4 TGTGCCAGCAGTTTAGCGGGGACCGCCTGGGAGTTCTTC CASSLAGTAWEFF
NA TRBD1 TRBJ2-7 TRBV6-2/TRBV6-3 TGTGCCAGCGTCCGGACAGGTGACTACGAGCAGTACTTC CASVRTGDYEQYF
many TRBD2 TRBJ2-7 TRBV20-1 TGCAGTGCTAGAGAGCCAGGGCGGGAGAGCTCCGAGCAGTACTTC CSAREPGRESSEQYF
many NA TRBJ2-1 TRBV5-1 TGCGCCAGCAGCTTAACGACATTTGAGCAGTTCTTC CASSLTTFEQFF
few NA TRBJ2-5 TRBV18 TGTGCCAGCTCACCGGCCTTGGGAATCGTGGAGACCCAGTACTTC CASSPALGIVETQYF
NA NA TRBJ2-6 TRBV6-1 TGTGCCAGCAGTCGTATCCGGTTGGACTCTGGGGCCAACGTCCTGACTTTC CASSRIRLDSGANVLTF
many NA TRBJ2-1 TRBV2 TGTGCCAGCTTGGGATTGCCCAACCACAATGAGCAGTTCTTC CASLGLPNHNEQFF
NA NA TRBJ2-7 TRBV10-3 TGTGCCATCACCTCCGGAGGGTCCGCCTACGAGCAGTACTTC CAITSGGSAYEQYF
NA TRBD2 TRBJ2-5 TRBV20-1 TGCAGTGCTAGAGGACTGGGGACTAGTGGGTTGCAAGAGACCCAGTACTTC CSARGLGTSGLQETQYF
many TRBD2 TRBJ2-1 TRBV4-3 TGCGCCAGCAGCCAAGAGGGACTAGGCTCCTACAATGAGCAGTTCTTC CASSQEGLGSYNEQFF
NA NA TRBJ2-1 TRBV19 TGTGCCAGTAGTATAGCGGGCAGAAGGCTCAATGAGCAGTTCTTC CASSIAGRRLNEQFF
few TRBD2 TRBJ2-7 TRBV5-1 TGCGCCAGCAGCTTGGTGGCCGGACTAGCGGGGAATTACGAGCAGTACTTC CASSLVAGLAGNYEQYF
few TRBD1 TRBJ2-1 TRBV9 TGTGCCAGCAGCGTAGAGTCGGGACAGAGGCGTAATGAGCAGTTCTTC CASSVESGQRRNEQFF
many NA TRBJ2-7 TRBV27 TGTGCCAGTGGTTCGTCCTACGAGCAGTACTTC CASGSSYEQYF
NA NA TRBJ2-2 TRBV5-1 TGCGCCAGCAGCTTTATCTCCCTGAACACCGGGGAGCTGTTTTTT CASSFISLNTGELFF
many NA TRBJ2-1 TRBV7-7 TGTGCTAGCAGCACCGGACAAAACAATGAGCAGTTCTTC CASSTGQNNEQFF
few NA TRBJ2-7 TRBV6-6 TGTGCCAGCAAACTAGCTGGTCCCTACGAGCAGTACTTC CASKLAGPYEQYF
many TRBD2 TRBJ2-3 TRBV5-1 TGCGCCAGCAGCTCGGGACTAGCGACGATAACAGATACGCAGTATTTT CASSSGLATITDTQYF
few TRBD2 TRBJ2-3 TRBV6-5 TGTGCCAGCAGTTATGCGTCGGGGGGGTCTAGCACAGATACGCAGTATTTT CASSYASGGSSTDTQYF
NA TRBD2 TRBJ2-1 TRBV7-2 TGTGCCAGCAGCTTAGCGGCTAGCGGGGGGGACAATGAGCAGTTCTTC CASSLAASGGDNEQFF
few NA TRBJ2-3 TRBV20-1 TGCAGTGCACTAGCAAGCTCCTCTAGCACAGATACGCAGTATTTT CSALASSSSTDTQYF
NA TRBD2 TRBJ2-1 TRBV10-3 TGTGCCATTGCTGGGGTAGCGGGAAACAATGAGCAGTTCTTC CAIAGVAGNNEQFF
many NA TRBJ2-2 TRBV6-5 TGTGCCAGCAGTTACCTTGCCGGGGAGCTGTTTTTT CASSYLAGELFF
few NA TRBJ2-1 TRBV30 TGTGCCTGGAGAGCCAGGGGGGCGCGAATGGAGTTCTTC CAWRARGARMEFF
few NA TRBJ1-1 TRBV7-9 TGTGCCGGACGCTTTGAGGCAGGGGTAGCTTTCTTT CAGRFEAGVAFF
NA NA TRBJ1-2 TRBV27 TGTGCCAGCAGTTTGTCAGGGCCCTATGGCTACACCTTC CASSLSGPYGYTF
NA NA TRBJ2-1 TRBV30 TGTGCCTGGAGTCGTCTAGCCGGGTACAATGAGCAGTTCTTC CAWSRLAGYNEQFF
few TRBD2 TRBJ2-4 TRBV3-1 TGTGCCAGCAGCCAAGATGGGGCGCGGGGGAGGAACATTCAGTACTTC CASSQDGARGRNIQYF
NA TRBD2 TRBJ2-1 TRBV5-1 TGCGCCAGCAGTCGGACTAGCGGGAGCGGCAATGAGCAGTTCTTC CASSRTSGSGNEQFF
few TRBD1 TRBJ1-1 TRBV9 TGTGCCAGCAGCCCGGGACAGGGGTCCCTGAACACTGAAGCTTTCTTT CASSPGQGSLNTEAFF
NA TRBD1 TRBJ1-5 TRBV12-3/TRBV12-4 TGTGCCAGCAGACTACAGGGGAAAGGTCAGCCCCAGCATTTT CASRLQGKGQPQHF
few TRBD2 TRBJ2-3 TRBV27 TGTGCCAGCAGTTTATCGGGACTAGCGGGGGGAGTAGATACGCAGTATTTT CASSLSGLAGGVDTQYF
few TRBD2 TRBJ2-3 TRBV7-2 TGTGCCAGCAGCCAATGGCCTAGCGGCTATACGCAGTATTTT CASSQWPSGYTQYF
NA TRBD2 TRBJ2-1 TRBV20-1 TGCAGTGCCTCCCGGACTAGCGGGAATGAGCAGTTCTTC CSASRTSGNEQFF
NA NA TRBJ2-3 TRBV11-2 TGTGCCAGCACCCCCTGGGAAACAGATACGCAGTATTTT CASTPWETDTQYF
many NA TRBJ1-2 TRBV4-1 TGCGCCAGCAGCCAGGGGGGTGTCTATGGCTACACCTTC CASSQGGVYGYTF